The 21 T cell receptor beta chains given below trace back to one sample, sequenced in a study of Ad26.COV2.S vaccination and SARS-CoV-2 variants. Regarding treatment: around 19 received Ad26.COV2.S at low or high dose, single or two shots; about 5 received placebo; per-sample allocation not given. Sampling was done on day 63 after the first vaccine or placebo injection. Profiling relied on immunoSEQ multiplex PCR, and the TCRdb table lists in-frame clones only, not all of them. This repertoire shows hundreds of thousands of clones, over 75% found once; its top ten account for about 3.5%. The sequencing here drew on peripheral blood, taken in a trial of Ad26.COV2.S vaccine versus placebo. These receptor sequences come from a person aged 18 to 59 who received the Ad26.COV2.S COVID-19 vaccine or a placebo.

The genes are TRBV18 and TRBJ1-1, with unresolved D. V was shortened by 4 bases and J by 1 base, with 13 bases between the two germline ends. CDR3 size: 15 residues. CDR1 and CDR2 (germline): KGHSH, LQKENI. The CDR3 sequence: CASSLQPDGNTEAFF. CDR3 DNA sequence: TGTGCCAGCTCACTACAACCCGACGGGAACACTGAAGCTTTCTTT.

The chain has TRBV9 and TRBJ1-2; tentative D call: TRBD1 (6 bases). The germline V gene has CDR1 SGDLS and CDR2 YYNGEE. This CDR3 contains 16 residues. The V gene lost 0 bases and the J gene lost 6 bases, with 18 bases spanning the gap. Here the CDR3 reads CASSVGRTADLDGYTF. The DNA for the CDR3 is TGTGCCAGCAGCGTAGGGCGGACAGCGGACTTGGATGGCTACACCTTC.

Only one count was recorded for this clone. The V gene is TRBV9, the J gene TRBJ1-6; 7 bases agree with TRBD1. The length of the CDR3 is 15 residues. CDR1 is SGDLS, CDR2 YYNGEE, per germline. Trimming took 3 bases from V and 7 from J; bases not matched to a gene: 7. CDR3 sequence: CASSAPTGNNSPLHF. The DNA for the CDR3 is TGTGCCAGCAGCGCTCCGACAGGGAACAATTCACCCCTCCACTTT.

The chain combines TRBV7-9 with TRBJ1-2; D uncertain. The ends were cut back, 3 bases at V and 6 bases at J, with 11 bases in the middle. The CDR3 has 13 residues. Germline-derived CDR1 and CDR2 are SEHNR and FQNEAQ (reference sequence). CDR3 DNA sequence: TGTGCCAGCAGCTTTGCAGAACGTAATGGCTACACCTTC. As protein: CASSFAERNGYTF.

This clone was seen more than once but under ten times. This chain links TRBV7-9 with TRBJ1-6; no clear D gene. Germline V gives CDR1 SEHNR, CDR2 FQNEAQ (reference sequence). V lost 4 bases, J lost 9 bases, and 16 bases lay in between. The CDR3 contains 15 residues. CDR3 residues: CASSSSWPSLSPLHF. CDR3 nucleotides: TGTGCCAGCAGCTCGTCGTGGCCTTCTCTTTCACCCCTCCACTTT.

This clone was found once. This sequence joins TRBV7-2 and TRBJ1-1; D gene uncertain. The germline V and J ends were trimmed by 2 bases and 5 bases, with 12 bases remaining between them. This CDR3 is 14 amino acids long. CDR1 is SGHTA, CDR2 FQGNSA, per germline. Here the CDR3 reads CASSLTRGGTEAFF. Here the CDR3 DNA reads TGTGCCAGCAGCTTAACGCGGGGAGGGACTGAAGCTTTCTTT.

This clone was counted a single time. The chain combines TRBV10-2 with TRBJ1-1; D uncertain. Trimming removed 1 base from V and 9 bases from J, with 15 bases in between. Germline-derived CDR1 and CDR2 are WSHSY and SAAADI. CDR3 length: 14 amino acids. The CDR3 spells CASSEFLGEFKAFF. The CDR3 DNA is TGCGCCAGCAGTGAGTTCCTGGGCGAATTTAAAGCTTTCTTT.

The V gene is TRBV5-1, the J gene TRBJ2-3; unclear D gene. Per the germline V gene, CDR1 is SGHRS and CDR2 is YFSETQ. This CDR3 is 14 amino acids long. V lost 3 bases and J lost 1, with 9 bases in between. CDR3 nucleotide sequence: TGCGCCAGCAGCTGGCAATCGGGCACAGATACGCAGTATTTT. Translated: CASSWQSGTDTQYF. Full variable domain (outside the CDR3, taken from reference TRBV5-1 and TRBJ2-3): KAGVTQTPRYLIKTRGQQVTLSCSPISGHRSVSWYQQTPGQGLQFLFEYFSETQRNKGNFPGRFSGRQFSNSRSEMNVSTLELGDSALYLCASSWQSGTDTQYFGPGTRLTVL.

V is TRBV4-3 and J is TRBJ2-3; 9 positions agree with TRBD1. After removal of 0 bases from V and 0 bases from J, the junction contained 7 bases not matched to a gene. The CDR3 is 18 amino acids. Germline loops: CDR1 LGHNA, CDR2 YSLEER. CDR3 amino acids: CASSQDGTGLSSTDTQYF. The CDR3 DNA reads as TGCGCCAGCAGCCAAGACGGGACAGGGCTCTCTAGCACAGATACGCAGTATTTT.

Only one count was recorded for this clone. This chain uses TRBV18 with TRBJ2-3; 12 bases line up with TRBD2. CDR1 KGHSH and CDR2 LQKENI come from the germline V gene. This CDR3 contains 18 residues. The V gene end was trimmed by 0 bases and the J gene end by 0 bases; junction bases not matched to a gene: 4. CDR3 in DNA: TGTGCCAGCTCACCACCACTAGCGGGGGGCCCTAGCACAGATACGCAGTATTTT. Encoded protein: CASSPPLAGGPSTDTQYF.

This clone was picked up a small number of times. The CDR3 region is CASSQVIHSNQPQHF. The CDR3 DNA sequence: TGCGCCAGCAGCCAGGTCATACATAGCAATCAGCCCCAGCATTTT. V and J are TRBV4-1 and TRBJ1-5, with D uncertain. The germline CDR1 and CDR2 sequences are MGHRA and YSYEKL. The V end was cut by 3 bases, the J end by 0 bases, with 9 bases between. The CDR3 is 15 amino acids.

The CDR3 region is CASREQDLSYEQYF. The CDR3 DNA is TGTGCCAGCAGAGAACAGGACCTCTCCTACGAGCAGTACTTC. The chain links TRBV7-9 to TRBJ2-7; D might be TRBD1 (5 bases). The CDR3 runs to 14 residues. Germline CDR1 and CDR2: SEHNR and FQNEAQ (reference sequence). V shed 6 bases and J shed 0 bases, with 12 bases lying between them. The full variable domain, in which reference TRBV7-9 and TRBJ2-7 provide the parts outside the CDR3, is DTGVSQNPRHKITKRGQNVTFRCDPISEHNRLYWYRQTLGQGPEFLTYFQNEAQLEKSRLLSDRFSAERPKGSFSTLEIQRTEQGDSAMYLCASREQDLSYEQYFGPGTRLTVT.

V usage is TRBV5-6 and J usage is TRBJ2-1; tentative D call: TRBD1 (5 bases). The CDR3 contains 13 residues. The germline gives CDR1 SGHDT, CDR2 YYEEEE. V was trimmed by 0 bases and J by 5 bases, leaving 6 bases between them. In nucleotides, the CDR3 is TGTGCCAGCAGCTTGGACAGGAACAATGAGCAGTTCTTC. Its protein is CASSLDRNNEQFF.

This clone was counted a single time. The CDR3 loop is CASSLPGLQETQYF. The CDR3 coding sequence is TGTGCCAGCAGCCTACCGGGACTACAAGAGACCCAGTACTTC. The gene calls are TRBV3-1 (or the pseudogene TRBV3-2) and TRBJ2-5, with 7 nucleotides matching TRBD2. The CDR3 spans 14 residues. V shed 4 bases and J 2 bases; nucleotides not matched to a gene: 4. CDR1 and CDR2 (germline): LGHDT, YNNKEL (reference sequence).

The CDR3 is CASSQEVRGGAYNEQFF. The CDR3 DNA follows: TGCGCCAGCAGCCAAGAAGTACGCGGGGGGGCCTACAATGAGCAGTTCTTC. The J gene is TRBJ2-1, the V gene TRBV4-1, with TRBD2 identical over 9 bases. This CDR3 comprises 17 residues. The V gene's germline CDR1 is MGHRA and CDR2 YSYEKL. The junction had 5 bases not matched to a gene; V was cut back by 0 bases and J by 2 bases.

The J gene is TRBJ2-7, the V gene TRBV27; D gene unclear. This CDR3 spans 14 amino acids. CDR1 and CDR2 (germline): MNHEY, SMNVEV (reference sequence). Deletions cut 0 bases from V and 2 bases from J, with 8 bases between. For the CDR3, the DNA is TGTGCCAGCAGTTTATCGGCCAGGACCTACGAGCAGTACTTC. Amino acid sequence: CASSLSARTYEQYF.

The genes are TRBV30 and TRBJ1-1, with D hard to call. Germline CDR1 and CDR2: GTSNPN and SVGIG (reference sequence). The CDR3 has 11 residues. Trimming shortened V by 8 bases and J by 3 bases, and 10 bases separated the two germline ends. The CDR3 loop is CAGSLDTEAFF. The CDR3 region has the DNA TGTGCCGGTAGCTTGGACACTGAAGCTTTCTTT.

This chain joins TRBV19 and TRBJ2-1, with D perhaps given as TRBD1 or TRBD2 (5 bases each). CDR1 is LNHDA, CDR2 SQIVND, per germline (reference sequence). With 8 bases removed from V and 8 bases from J, the gap between germline ends came to 22 bases. CDR3 size: 15 residues. The CDR3, as DNA: TGTGCCAGTCAGGGACGCCAACTTCGTGGGGATGAGCAGTTCTTC. This sequence encodes CASQGRQLRGDEQFF.

With respect to this clone: The same CDR3 also results from other DNA sequences found in this sample. The chain combines TRBV19 with TRBJ2-5; maybe TRBD2 (5 bases). This CDR3 has 14 amino acids. Trimming removed 0 bases from V and 5 bases from J, with 10 bases in between. The germline V gene encodes CDR1 LNHDA and CDR2 SQIVND (reference sequence). In DNA form, the CDR3 reads TGTGCCAGTAGTATAGATCGAGGGTCGGAGACCCAGTACTTC. This gives the protein CASSIDRGSETQYF. The full variable domain, rest sourced from reference TRBV19 and TRBJ2-5, is DGGITQSPKYLFRKEGQNVTLSCEQNLNHDAMYWYRQDPGQGLRLIYYSQIVNDFQKGDIAEGYSVSREKKESFPLTVTSAQKNPTAFYLCASSIDRGSETQYFGPGTRLLVL.

The chain combines TRBV4-2 with TRBJ2-5, with 8 positions matching TRBD1. With V trimmed by 8 bases and J by 4 bases, 3 bases remained unmatched. Germline CDR1 is LGHNA and CDR2 is YNFKEQ. This CDR3 is 12 amino acids long. The CDR3 nucleotides are TGTGCCAGCGGACAGGGCCCAGAGACCCAGTACTTC. This translates into CASGQGPETQYF.

The chain links TRBV7-9 to TRBJ1-2, with D unclear. The V and J ends lost 3 bases and 4 bases respectively, with 9 bases between them. The CDR3 is 13 residues long. Germline assignment: CDR1 SEHNR and CDR2 FQNEAQ (reference sequence). The CDR3 DNA follows: TGTGCCAGCAGCTTCCGGGAGGGCTATGGCTACACCTTC. The encoded protein is CASSFREGYGYTF.